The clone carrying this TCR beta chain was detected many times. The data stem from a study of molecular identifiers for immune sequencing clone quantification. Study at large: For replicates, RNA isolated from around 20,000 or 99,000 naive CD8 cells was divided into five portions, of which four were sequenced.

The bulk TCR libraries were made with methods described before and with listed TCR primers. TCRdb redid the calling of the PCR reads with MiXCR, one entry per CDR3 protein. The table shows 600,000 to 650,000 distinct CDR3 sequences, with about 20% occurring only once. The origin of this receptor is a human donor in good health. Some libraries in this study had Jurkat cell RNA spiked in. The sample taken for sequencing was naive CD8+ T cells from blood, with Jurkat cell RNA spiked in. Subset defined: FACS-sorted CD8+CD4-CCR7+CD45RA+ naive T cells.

The chain's CDR3 is CASSLEITSGNEQFF. CDR3 DNA sequence: TGCGCCAGCAGCTTGGAAATAACTAGCGGCAATGAGCAGTTCTTC. This chain connects TRBV5-1 to TRBJ2-1, with 8 bases matching TRBD2. J lost 6 bases, V lost 0 bases, and 5 bases had no gene match. Germline CDR1 is SGHRS and CDR2 is YFSETQ. CDR3 length: 15 amino acids.